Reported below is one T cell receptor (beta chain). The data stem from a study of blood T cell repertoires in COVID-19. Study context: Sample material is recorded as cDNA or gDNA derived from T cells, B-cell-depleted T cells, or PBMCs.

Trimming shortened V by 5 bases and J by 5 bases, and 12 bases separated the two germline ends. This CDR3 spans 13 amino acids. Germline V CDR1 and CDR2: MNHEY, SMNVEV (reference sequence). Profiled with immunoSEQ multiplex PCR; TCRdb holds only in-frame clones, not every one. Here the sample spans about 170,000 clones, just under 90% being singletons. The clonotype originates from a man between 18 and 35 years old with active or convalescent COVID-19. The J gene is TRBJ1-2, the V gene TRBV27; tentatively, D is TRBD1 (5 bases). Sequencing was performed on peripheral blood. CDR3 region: CASSRRGGYGYTF. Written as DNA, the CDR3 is TGTGCCAGCAGTAGGCGGGGGGGATATGGCTACACCTTC.